The clone carrying this T cell receptor (beta chain) was detected many times. From the 5' RACE reads, TCRdb called clonotypes with MiXCR, one entry per CDR3 protein. The sample contains 300,000 to 350,000 distinct CDR3 sequences, roughly 13% of which appear only once. The record originates from a study of T-cell memory formation after mild COVID-19. Study-level background: TCR clustering was largely donor specific.

This CDR3 has 15 amino acids. Trimming at V came to 2 bases and at J to 4 bases, leaving 5 bases not matched to a gene. Germline V gene lookup returns CDR1 SEHNR and CDR2 FQNEAQ (reference sequence). The TCR originated in a man aged 18 to 30 who had mild COVID-19 (a few samples of this study predate the infection). Cell type and time point are not known. The chain has TRBV7-9 and TRBJ2-3; 8 bases match TRBD1. Sequenced: PBMCs or a T cell subset sorted from them (not recorded which). Here the CDR3 reads CASSLQAGGSDTQYF. CDR3 nucleotides: TGTGCCAGCAGCTTACAGGCAGGGGGCTCAGATACGCAGTATTTT.